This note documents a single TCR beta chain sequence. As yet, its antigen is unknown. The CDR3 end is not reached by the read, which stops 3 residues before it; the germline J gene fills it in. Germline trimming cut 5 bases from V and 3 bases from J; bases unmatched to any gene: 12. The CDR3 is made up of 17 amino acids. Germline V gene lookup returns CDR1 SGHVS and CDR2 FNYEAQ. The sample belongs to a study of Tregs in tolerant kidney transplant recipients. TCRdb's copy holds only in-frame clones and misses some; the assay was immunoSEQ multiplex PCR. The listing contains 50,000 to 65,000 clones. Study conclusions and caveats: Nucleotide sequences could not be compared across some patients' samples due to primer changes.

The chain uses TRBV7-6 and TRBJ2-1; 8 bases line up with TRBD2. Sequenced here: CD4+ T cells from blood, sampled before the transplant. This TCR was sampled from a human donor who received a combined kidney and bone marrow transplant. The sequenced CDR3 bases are TGTGCCAGCAGCACCCGGGGGGGCGGGGGGTTCTACAATGAG. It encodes CASSTRGGGGFYNE. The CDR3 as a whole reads CASSTRGGGGFYNEQFF.